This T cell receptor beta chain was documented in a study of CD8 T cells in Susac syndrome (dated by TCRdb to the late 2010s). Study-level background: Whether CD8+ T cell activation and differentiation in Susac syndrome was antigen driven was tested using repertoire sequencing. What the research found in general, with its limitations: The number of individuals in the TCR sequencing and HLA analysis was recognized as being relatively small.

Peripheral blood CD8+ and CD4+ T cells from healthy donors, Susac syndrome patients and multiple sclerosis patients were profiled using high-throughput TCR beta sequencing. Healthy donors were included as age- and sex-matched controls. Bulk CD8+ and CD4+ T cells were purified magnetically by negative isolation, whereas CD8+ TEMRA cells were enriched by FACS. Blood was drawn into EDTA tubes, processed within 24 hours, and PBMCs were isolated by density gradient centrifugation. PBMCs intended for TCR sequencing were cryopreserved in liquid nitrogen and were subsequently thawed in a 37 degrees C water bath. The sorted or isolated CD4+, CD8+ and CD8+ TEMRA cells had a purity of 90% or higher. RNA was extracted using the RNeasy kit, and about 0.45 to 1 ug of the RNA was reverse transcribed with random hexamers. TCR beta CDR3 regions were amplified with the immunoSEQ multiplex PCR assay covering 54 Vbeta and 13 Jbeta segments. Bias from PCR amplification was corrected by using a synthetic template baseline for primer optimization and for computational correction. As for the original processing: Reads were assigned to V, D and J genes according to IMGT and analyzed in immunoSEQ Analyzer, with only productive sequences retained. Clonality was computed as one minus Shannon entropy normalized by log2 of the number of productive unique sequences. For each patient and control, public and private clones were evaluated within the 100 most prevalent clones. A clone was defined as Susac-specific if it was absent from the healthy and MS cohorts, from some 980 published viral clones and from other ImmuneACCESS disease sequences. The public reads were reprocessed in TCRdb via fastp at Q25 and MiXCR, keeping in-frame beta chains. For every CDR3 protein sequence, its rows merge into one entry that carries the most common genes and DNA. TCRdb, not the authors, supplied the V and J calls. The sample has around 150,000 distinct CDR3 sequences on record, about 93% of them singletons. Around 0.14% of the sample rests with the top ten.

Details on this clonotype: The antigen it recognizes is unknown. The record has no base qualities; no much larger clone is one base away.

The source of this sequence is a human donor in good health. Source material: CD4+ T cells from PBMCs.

In nucleotides, the sequence is TGTGCCAGCAGCTTCGACAGGGAGAACACTGAAGCTTTCTTT. Its amino acids are CASSFDRENTEAFF. The chain is made from TRBV7-2 and TRBJ1-1; TRBD1 agrees with 7 junctional bases. The CDR3 sequence holds 14 residues, the cysteine and phenylalanine included. Just CDR3 DNA is preserved here, 42 bases in frame from base 1. Germline trimming: 3 bases from V, 1 base from J; junction bases outside gene matches: 2. CDR1 and CDR2 are drawn from the germline V gene: SGHTA, FQGNSA.